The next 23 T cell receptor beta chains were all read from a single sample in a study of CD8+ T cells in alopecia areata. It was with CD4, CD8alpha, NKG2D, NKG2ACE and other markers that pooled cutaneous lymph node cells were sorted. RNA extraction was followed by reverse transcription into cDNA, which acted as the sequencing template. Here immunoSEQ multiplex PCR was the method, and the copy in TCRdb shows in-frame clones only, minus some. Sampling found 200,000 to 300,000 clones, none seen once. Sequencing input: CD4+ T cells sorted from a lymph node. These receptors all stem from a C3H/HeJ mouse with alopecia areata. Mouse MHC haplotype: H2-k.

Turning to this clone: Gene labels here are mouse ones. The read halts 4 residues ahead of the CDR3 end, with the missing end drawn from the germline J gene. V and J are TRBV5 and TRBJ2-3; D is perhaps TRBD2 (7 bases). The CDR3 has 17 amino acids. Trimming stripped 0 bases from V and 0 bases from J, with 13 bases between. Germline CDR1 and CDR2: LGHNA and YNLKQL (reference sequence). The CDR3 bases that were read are TGTGCCAGCAGCCAAGACCGGGGGGCGCGAAGTGCAGAA. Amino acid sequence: CASSQDRGARSAE. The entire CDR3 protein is CASSQDRGARSAETLYF.

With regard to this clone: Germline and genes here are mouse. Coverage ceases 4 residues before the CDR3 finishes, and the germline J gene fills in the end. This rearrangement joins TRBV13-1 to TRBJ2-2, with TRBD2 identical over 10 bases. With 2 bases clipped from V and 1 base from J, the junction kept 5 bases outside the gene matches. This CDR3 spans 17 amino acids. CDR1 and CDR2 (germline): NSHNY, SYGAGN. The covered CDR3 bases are TGTGCCAGCAGTGACACCTGGGACTGGGGAAACACCGGG. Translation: CASSDTWDWGNTG. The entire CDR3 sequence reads CASSDTWDWGNTGQLYF.

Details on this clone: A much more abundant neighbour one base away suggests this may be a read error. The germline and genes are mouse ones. CDR3 sequence reads: CASSKTTNSDYTF. Partial CDR3 DNA: TGTGCCAGCAGTAAGACAACAAACTCC. V is TRBV19 and J is TRBJ1-2; D is unresolved. Coverage ceases 4 residues before the CDR3 finishes, and the germline J gene fills in the end. The CDR3 has 13 amino acids. V was pared by 3 bases and J by 0 bases, with 6 bases between. The V gene's germline CDR1 is FNHDT and CDR2 SITEND (reference sequence).

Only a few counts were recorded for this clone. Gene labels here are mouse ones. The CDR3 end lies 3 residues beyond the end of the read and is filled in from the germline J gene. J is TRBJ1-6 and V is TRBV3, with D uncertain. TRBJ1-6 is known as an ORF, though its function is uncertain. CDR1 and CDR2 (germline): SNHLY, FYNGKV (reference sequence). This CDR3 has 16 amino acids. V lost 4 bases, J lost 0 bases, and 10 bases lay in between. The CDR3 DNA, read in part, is TGTGCCAGCAGCTCTCTAATAAATTCCTATAATTCGCCC. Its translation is CASSSLINSYNSP. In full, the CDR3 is CASSSLINSYNSPLYF.

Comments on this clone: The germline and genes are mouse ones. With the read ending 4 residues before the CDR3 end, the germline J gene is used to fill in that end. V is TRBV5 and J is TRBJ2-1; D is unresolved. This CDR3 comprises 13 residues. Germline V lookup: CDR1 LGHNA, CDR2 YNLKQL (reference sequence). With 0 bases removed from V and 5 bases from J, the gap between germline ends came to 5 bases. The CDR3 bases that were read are TGTGCCAGCAGCCAAGATAAGGATGCT. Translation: CASSQDKDA. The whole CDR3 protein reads CASSQDKDAEQFF.

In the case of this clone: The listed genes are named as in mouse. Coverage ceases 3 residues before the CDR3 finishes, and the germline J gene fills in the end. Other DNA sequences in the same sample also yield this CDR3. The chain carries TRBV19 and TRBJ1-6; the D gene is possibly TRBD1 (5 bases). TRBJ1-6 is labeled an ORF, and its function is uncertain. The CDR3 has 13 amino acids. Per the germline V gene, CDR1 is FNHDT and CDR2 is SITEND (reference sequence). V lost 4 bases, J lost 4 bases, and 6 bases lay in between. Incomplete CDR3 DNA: TGTGCCAGCAGTCCAGGGTATAATTCGCCC. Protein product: CASSPGYNSP. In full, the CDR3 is CASSPGYNSPLYF.

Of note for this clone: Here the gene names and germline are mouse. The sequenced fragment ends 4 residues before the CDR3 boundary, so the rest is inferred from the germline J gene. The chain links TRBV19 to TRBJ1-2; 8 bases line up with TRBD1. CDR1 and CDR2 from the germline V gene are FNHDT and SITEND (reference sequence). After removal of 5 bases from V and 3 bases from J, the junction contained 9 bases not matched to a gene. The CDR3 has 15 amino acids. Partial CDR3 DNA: TGTGCCAGCAGCCCGCTCGACAGGGGAGACTCC. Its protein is CASSPLDRGDS. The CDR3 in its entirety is CASSPLDRGDSDYTF.

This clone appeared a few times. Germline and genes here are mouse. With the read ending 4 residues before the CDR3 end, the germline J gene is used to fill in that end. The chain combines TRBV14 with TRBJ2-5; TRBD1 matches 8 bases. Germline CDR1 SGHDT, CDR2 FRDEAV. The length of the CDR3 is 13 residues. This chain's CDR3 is CASRRTGRDTQYF. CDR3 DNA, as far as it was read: TGTGCCAGCAGAAGGACAGGGCGGGAC.

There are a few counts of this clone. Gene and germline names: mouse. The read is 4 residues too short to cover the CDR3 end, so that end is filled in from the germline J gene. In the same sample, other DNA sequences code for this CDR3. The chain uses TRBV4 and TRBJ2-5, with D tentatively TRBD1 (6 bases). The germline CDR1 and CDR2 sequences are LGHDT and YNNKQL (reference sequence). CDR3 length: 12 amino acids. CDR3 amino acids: CASSYRGDTQYF. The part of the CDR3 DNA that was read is TGTGCCAGCAGCTACAGGGGAGAC.

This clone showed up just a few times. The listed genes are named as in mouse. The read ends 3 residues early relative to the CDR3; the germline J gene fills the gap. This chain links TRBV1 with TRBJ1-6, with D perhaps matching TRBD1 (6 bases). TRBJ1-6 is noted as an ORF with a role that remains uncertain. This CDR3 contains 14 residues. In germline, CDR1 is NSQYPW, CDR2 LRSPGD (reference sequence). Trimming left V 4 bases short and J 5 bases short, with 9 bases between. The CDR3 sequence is CTCSGKGDNSPLYF. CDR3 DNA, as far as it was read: TGCACCTGCAGTGGGAAGGGGGATAATTCGCCC.

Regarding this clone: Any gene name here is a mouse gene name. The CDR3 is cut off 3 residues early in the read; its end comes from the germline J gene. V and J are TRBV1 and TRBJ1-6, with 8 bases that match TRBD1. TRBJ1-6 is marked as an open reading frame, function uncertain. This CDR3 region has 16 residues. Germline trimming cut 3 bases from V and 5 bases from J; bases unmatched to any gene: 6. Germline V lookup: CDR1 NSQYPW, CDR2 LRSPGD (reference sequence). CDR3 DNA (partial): TGCACCTGCAGTGCTAGACAGGGGAGAAATAATTCGCCC. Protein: CTCSARQGRNNSP. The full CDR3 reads CTCSARQGRNNSPLYF.

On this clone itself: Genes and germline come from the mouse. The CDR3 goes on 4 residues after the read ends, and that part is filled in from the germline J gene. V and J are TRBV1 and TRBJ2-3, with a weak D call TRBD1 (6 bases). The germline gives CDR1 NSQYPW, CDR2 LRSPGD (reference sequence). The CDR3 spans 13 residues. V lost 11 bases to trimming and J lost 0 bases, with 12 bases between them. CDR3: CTAGQTSAETLYF. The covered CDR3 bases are TGCACCGCCGGACAGACTAGTGCAGAA.

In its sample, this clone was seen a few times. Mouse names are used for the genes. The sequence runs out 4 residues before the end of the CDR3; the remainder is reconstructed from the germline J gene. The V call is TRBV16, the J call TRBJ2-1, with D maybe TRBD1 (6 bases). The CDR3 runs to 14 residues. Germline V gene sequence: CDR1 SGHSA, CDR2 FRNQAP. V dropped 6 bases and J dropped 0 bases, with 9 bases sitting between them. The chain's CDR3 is CASRQGINYAEQFF. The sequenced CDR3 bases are TGTGCAAGCAGGCAGGGGATTAACTATGCT.

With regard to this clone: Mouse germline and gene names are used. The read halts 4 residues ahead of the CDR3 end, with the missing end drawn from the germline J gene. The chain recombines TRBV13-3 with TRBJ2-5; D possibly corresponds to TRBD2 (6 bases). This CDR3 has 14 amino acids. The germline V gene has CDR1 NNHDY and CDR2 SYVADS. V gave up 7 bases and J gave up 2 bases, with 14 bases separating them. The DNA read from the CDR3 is TGTGCCAGCTGTCGCCGGGACTTCCAAGAC. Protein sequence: CASCRRDFQD. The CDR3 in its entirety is CASCRRDFQDTQYF.

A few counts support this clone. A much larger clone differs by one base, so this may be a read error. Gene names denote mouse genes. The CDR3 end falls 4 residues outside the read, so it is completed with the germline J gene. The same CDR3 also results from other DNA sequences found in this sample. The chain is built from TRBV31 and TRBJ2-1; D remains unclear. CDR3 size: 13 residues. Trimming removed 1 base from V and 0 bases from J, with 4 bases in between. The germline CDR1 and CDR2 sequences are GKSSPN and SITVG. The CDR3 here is CAWSQGNYAEQFF. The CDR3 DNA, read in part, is TGTGCCTGGAGTCAGGGTAACTATGCT. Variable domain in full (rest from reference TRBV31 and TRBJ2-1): AQTIHQWPVAEIKAVGSPLSLGCTIKGKSSPNLYWYWQATGGTLQQLFYSITVGQVESVVQLNLSASRPKDDQFILSTEKLLLSHSGFYLCAWSQGNYAEQFFGPGTRLTVL.

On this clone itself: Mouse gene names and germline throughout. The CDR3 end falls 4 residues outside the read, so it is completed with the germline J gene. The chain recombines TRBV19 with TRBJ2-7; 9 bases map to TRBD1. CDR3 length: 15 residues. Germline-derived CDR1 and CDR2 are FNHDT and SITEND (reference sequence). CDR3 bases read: TGTGCCAGCAGTATGGTGGGACAGGGAAGCCAT. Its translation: CASSMVGQGSH. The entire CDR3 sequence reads CASSMVGQGSHEQYF.

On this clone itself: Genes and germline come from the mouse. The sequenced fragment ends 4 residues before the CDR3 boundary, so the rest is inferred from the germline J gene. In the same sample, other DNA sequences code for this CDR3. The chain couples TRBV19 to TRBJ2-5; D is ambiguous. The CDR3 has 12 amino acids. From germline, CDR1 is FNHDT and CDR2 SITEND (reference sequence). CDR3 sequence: CASSIREDTQYF. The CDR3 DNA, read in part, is TGTGCCAGCAGTATAAGGGAAGAC. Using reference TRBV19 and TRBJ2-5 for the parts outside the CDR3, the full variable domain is GGIITQTPKFLIGQEGQKLTLKCQQNFNHDTMYWYRQDSGKGLRLIYYSITENDLQKGDLSEGYDASREKKSSFSLTVTSAQKNEMAVFLCASSIREDTQYFGPGTRLLVL.

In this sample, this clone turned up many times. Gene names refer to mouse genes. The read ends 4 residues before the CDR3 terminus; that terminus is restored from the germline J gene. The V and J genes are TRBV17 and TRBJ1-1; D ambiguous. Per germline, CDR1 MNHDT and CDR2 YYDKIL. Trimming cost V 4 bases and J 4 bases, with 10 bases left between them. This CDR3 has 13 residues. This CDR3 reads CASSKRVGTEVFF. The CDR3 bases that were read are TGTGCTAGCAGTAAAAGGGTAGGCACA.

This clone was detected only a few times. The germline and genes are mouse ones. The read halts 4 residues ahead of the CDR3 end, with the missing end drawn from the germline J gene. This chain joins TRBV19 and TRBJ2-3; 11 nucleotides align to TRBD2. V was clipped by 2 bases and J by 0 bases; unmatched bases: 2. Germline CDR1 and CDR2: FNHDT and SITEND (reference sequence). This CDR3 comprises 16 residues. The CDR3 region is CASSMGLGASAETLYF. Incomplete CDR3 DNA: TGTGCCAGCAGTATGGGACTGGGGGCTAGTGCAGAA. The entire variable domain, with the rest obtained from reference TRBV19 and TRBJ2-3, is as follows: GGIITQTPKFLIGQEGQKLTLKCQQNFNHDTMYWYRQDSGKGLRLIYYSITENDLQKGDLSEGYDASREKKSSFSLTVTSAQKNEMAVFLCASSMGLGASAETLYFGSGTRLTVL.

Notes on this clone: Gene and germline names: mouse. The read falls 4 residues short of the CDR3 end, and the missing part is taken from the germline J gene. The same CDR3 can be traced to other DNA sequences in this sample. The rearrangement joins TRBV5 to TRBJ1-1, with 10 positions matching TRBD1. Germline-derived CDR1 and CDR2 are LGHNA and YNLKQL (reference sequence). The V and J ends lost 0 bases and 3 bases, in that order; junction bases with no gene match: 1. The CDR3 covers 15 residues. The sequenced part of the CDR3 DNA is TGTGCCAGCAGCCAAGATGGGACAGGGGACACA. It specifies CASSQDGTGDT. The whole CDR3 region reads CASSQDGTGDTEVFF.

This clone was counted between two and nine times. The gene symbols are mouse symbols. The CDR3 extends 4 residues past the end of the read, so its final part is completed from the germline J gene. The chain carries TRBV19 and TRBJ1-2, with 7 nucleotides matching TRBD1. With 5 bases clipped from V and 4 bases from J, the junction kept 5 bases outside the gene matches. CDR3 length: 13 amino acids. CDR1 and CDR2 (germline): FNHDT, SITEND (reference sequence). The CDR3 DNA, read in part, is TGTGCCAGCAGCACAGGGGTGGGCTCC. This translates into CASSTGVGS. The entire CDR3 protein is CASSTGVGSDYTF.

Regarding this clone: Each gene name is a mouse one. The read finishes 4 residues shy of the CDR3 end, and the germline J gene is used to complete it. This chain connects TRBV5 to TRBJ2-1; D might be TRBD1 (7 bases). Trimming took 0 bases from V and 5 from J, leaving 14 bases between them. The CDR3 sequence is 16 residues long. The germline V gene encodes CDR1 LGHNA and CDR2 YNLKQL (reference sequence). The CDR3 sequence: CASSQDGQGGDAEQFF. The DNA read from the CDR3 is TGTGCCAGCAGCCAAGATGGCCAGGGGGGAGATGCT.

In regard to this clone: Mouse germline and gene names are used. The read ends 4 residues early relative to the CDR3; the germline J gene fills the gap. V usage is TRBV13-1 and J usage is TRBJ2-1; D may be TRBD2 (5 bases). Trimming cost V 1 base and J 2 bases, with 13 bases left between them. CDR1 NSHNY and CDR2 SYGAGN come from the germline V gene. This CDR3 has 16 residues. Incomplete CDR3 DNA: TGTGCCAGCAGTGATTTGCTGGGCCTACACTATGCT. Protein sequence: CASSDLLGLHYA. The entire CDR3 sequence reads CASSDLLGLHYAEQFF.